One sample yielded the 8 T cell receptor beta chains listed below, sequenced in a study of blood T cell repertoires in COVID-19. Using immunoSEQ multiplex PCR, the repertoire was profiled, and TCRdb retains in-frame clones only, with some absent. The sample lists around 190,000 clones, less than 90% occurring once. Sequenced material: peripheral blood. Receptors were obtained from an older man with active or convalescent COVID-19.

The chain combines TRBV13 with TRBJ2-1; D might be TRBD1 (6 bases). Trimming stripped 3 bases from V and 4 bases from J, with 13 bases between. The CDR3 loop spans 15 amino acids. CDR1 and CDR2 (germline): PRHDT, FYEKMQ (reference sequence). DNA for the CDR3: TGTGCCAGCAGCTTGGAGCCAGGGGAGTACAATGAGCAGTTCTTC. This sequence encodes CASSLEPGEYNEQFF. The full variable domain, with the rest looked up from reference TRBV13 and TRBJ2-1, is AAGVIQSPRHLIKEKRETATLKCYPIPRHDTVYWYQQGPGQDPQFLISFYEKMQSDKGSIPDRFSAQQFSDYHSELNMSSLELGDSALYFCASSLEPGEYNEQFFGPGTRLTVL.

This clone was seen a handful of times. V gene TRBV5-1 combines with J gene TRBJ2-5, with 7 bases that match TRBD1. Per the germline V gene, CDR1 is SGHRS and CDR2 is YFSETQ. After removal of 4 bases from V and 2 bases from J, the junction contained 2 bases not matched to a gene. The CDR3 loop spans 13 amino acids. In DNA form, the CDR3 reads TGCGCCAGCAGCGGACAGGTTCAAGAGACCCAGTACTTC. Protein product: CASSGQVQETQYF.

This clone appeared once. CDR3 region: CASSLKGHPSNYGYTF. CDR3 nucleotides: TGTGCCAGCAGTTTAAAGGGACATCCATCTAACTATGGCTACACCTTC. V is TRBV27 and J is TRBJ1-2, with D tentatively TRBD1 (6 bases). Germline CDR1 and CDR2: MNHEY and SMNVEV (reference sequence). V was pared by 2 bases and J by 0 bases, with 13 bases between. The CDR3 covers 16 residues.

This clone was observed once. This sequence joins TRBV7-3 and TRBJ1-2; 10 bases align to TRBD1. Germline loops: CDR1 SGHTA, CDR2 FQGTGA. V was clipped by 6 bases and J by 8 bases; unmatched bases: 6. The CDR3 is made up of 13 amino acids. The CDR3 nucleotides read TGTGCCAGCAGTCCTGGGACAGGGGAAGGCTACACCTTC. It codes for CASSPGTGEGYTF.

V usage is TRBV7-6 and J usage is TRBJ2-7, with D possibly matching TRBD1 (6 bases). The CDR3 consists of 15 residues. V lost 0 bases to trimming and J lost 4 bases, with 13 bases between them. Germline V CDR1 and CDR2: SGHVS, FNYEAQ. CDR3 sequence: CASSLAGQSWYEQYF. The CDR3 DNA follows: TGTGCCAGCAGCTTAGCTGGACAGTCTTGGTACGAGCAGTACTTC.

The V call is TRBV24-1, the J call TRBJ1-1, with D perhaps TRBD1 (6 bases). This CDR3 region has 14 residues. With 7 bases removed from V and 1 base from J, the gap between germline ends came to 12 bases. The germline CDR1 and CDR2 sequences are KGHDR and SFDVKD. In DNA, the CDR3 is TGTGCCACCAGACAGGGTTGGGGGAACACTGAAGCTTTCTTT. This sequence encodes CATRQGWGNTEAFF.

The chain is built from TRBV18 and TRBJ2-3; D gene ambiguous. Trimming pared 4 bases from V and 5 bases from J, leaving 10 bases between. CDR3 length equals 13 residues. From germline, CDR1 is KGHSH and CDR2 LQKENI. The CDR3 here is CASSQWQQDTQYF. The DNA for the CDR3 is TGTGCCAGCTCACAGTGGCAACAAGATACGCAGTATTTT.

The chain couples TRBV9 to TRBJ2-1; 9 bases are shared with TRBD1. Germline V gene lookup returns CDR1 SGDLS and CDR2 YYNGEE. The CDR3 extends over 14 amino acids. With 6 bases clipped from V and 6 bases from J, the junction kept 7 bases outside the gene matches. The CDR3 region is CASTLGTGLNEQFF. The CDR3 bases are TGTGCCAGCACTCTCGGGACAGGGCTCAATGAGCAGTTCTTC.